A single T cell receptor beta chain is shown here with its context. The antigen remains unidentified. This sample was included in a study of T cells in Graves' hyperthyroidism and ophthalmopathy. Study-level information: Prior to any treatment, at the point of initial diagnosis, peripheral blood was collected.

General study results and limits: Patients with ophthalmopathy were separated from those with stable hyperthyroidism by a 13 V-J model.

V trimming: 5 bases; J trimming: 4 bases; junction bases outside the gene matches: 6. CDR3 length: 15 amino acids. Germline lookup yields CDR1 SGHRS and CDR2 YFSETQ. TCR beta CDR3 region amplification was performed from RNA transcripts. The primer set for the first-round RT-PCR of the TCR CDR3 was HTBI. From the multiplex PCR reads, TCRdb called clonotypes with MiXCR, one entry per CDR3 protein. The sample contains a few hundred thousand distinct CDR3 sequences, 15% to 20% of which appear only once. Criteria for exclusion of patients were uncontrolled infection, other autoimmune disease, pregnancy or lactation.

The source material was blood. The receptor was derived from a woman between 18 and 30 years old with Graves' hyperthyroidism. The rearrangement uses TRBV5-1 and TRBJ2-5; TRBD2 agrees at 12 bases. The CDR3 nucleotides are TGCGCCAGCAGGGCACTAGCGGGAGGTTCAGAGACCCAGTACTTC. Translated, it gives CASRALAGGSETQYF.